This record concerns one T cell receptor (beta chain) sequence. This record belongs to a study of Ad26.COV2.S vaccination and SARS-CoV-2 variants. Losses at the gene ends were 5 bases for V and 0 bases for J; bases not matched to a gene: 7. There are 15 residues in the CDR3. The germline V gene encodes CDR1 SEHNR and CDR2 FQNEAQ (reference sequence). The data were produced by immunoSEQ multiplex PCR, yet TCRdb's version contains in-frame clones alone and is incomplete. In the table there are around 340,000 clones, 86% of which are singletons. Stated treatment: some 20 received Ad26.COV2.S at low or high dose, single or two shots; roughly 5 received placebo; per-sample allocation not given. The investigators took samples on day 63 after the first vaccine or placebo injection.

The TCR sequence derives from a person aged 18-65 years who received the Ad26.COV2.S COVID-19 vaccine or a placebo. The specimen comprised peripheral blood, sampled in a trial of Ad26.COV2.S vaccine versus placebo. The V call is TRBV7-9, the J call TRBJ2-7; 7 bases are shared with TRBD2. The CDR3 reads CASSPGLGLSYEQYF. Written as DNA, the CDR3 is TGTGCCAGCAGCCCTGGACTAGGGCTCTCCTACGAGCAGTACTTC. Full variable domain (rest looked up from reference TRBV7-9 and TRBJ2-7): DTGVSQNPRHKITKRGQNVTFRCDPISEHNRLYWYRQTLGQGPEFLTYFQNEAQLEKSRLLSDRFSAERPKGSFSTLEIQRTEQGDSAMYLCASSPGLGLSYEQYFGPGTRLTVT.